The rows below give T cell receptor beta chains drawn from one sample of a study of Ad26.COV2.S vaccination and SARS-CoV-2 variants. Assay: immunoSEQ multiplex PCR; the TCRdb copy retains only in-frame clones and omits some. There are about 680,000 clones in the sample; 70% to 90% occur only once, and approximately 1.5% lies in the top ten. This specimen consisted of peripheral blood, obtained in a trial of Ad26.COV2.S vaccine versus placebo. The origin of the receptors is a person between 18 and 65 years old who received the Ad26.COV2.S COVID-19 vaccine or a placebo. Both conserved end residues are trimmed from each CDR3. D genes are given only for firm matches. Size is omitted from some rows. Given values are once, few, many or a class for expanded clones.

CDR3aa	d_gene	v_gene	abundance	j_gene
ASSPGDRRGTEAF	TRBD1	TRBV5-6	.	TRBJ1-1
ASSEVLVTANGYT	.	TRBV6-1	.	TRBJ1-2
ASSSRQAGELF	.	TRBV5-1	.	TRBJ2-2
ASSQGPGTGYGYT	.	TRBV4-1	once	TRBJ1-2
ASSTHPGETQY	.	TRBV19	many	TRBJ2-5
ASSRSTGVNTEAF	TRBD1	TRBV4-3	.	TRBJ1-1
ASTGGTYNEQF	.	TRBV13	once	TRBJ2-1
ASSPTGNTEAF	.	TRBV27	.	TRBJ1-1
ASSPASGGAPGANVLT	TRBD2	TRBV6-6	.	TRBJ2-6
ASSPRAGGGTGELF	TRBD2	TRBV7-2	.	TRBJ2-2
ASSSRLAGPGETQY	TRBD2	TRBV3-1/TRBV3-2	once	TRBJ2-5
ASSIVSRVQPQH	.	TRBV19	.	TRBJ1-5
ATSSLGLAGNLGKNIQY	TRBD2	TRBV15	few	TRBJ2-4
ASSLWQGRNYGYT	.	TRBV5-8	.	TRBJ1-2